This paragraph covers one T cell receptor (beta chain) sequence. This clonotype was seen a few times. It lacks a known antigen. The input lacks base qualities; no much larger clone sits a single base away. The treatment or condition label of this sample denotes: roughly 11-day PBMC culture with coronavirus spike peptide pools or control peptides (ViraFEST assay). CD4+ T cells from unexposed donors were collected before the COVID-19 pandemic (2011-2018). The study used the ViraFEST assay, which expanded antigen-specific T cells with peptide pools and then identified expanded clonotypes by TCR sequencing. Each well held about 2.2 million PBMCs cultured in IMDM containing around 5% human AB serum and approximately 10 IU/ml IL-2, with about 9.1 ug/ml peptide pools added. On days 3 and 7, half of the culture medium was replaced with fresh IL-2-containing medium. After 10 days of culture, CD4+ T cells were isolated by negative selection using the EasySep CD4+ T cell isolation kit. As cell number allowed, CD4+ T cells from unexposed donors were tested for reactivity to SARS-CoV-2 S and N and to four common cold coronavirus spike pools. Ficoll-Paque Plus gradient centrifugation was used to isolate PBMCs from whole blood, and the isolated PBMCs were then either used fresh or cryopreserved at -140C. Each culture condition was generally run in triplicate wells. The leukapheresis product used for the unexposed donors was purchased from a commercial source.

The library was built by means of PCR. DNA from cultured CD4+ T cells was subjected to TCR sequencing with the Oncomine TCR Beta short-read assay at the Johns Hopkins FTIC core. The QIAamp micro DNA kit was used to extract genomic DNA from the cultured CD4+ T cells. Oncomine TCR Beta libraries from cultured CD4+ T cells were pooled using unique dual indexes and sequenced on an Illumina iSeq 100. The authors' analysis ran thus. Non-productive sequences were removed, and CDR3s that did not start with C, did not end with F or W, or were shorter than 7 amino acids were discarded. The MANAFEST web application was used to identify antigen-specific clonotypes by comparing peptide-stimulated wells against reference wells and other culture wells. An FDR below 0.05, an odds ratio above 5, and a productive frequency above 0.1% in at least two of three replicate wells were required for clones to be considered positive. A clonotype was classed as cross-reactive if the clonotype showed significant expansion both in SARS-CoV-2 spike wells and in at least one common cold coronavirus spike condition. Using R version 3.6.1, CDR3 homology was evaluated through Levenshtein distances (stringdist) along with unrooted phylogenetic trees (ape). TCRdb ran its own pipeline on the public reads, namely fastp trimming at Q25 and MiXCR clone calling, and kept in-frame beta chains. Under each unique CDR3 protein, matching rows form one entry showing the most common genes and DNA. The V and J calls were not made by the authors but by TCRdb's processing. In this sample the table shows about 9,700 distinct CDR3 sequences, 35% to 50% of which occur a single time. The ten largest account for 9.5% to 13% of the sample.

The data are from a study of vaccination and CD4 T cells after COVID-19 (dated by TCRdb to between 2021 and 2024). Looking at the study overall: The convalescent cohort comprised six males and four females, including two Hispanic individuals, seven Caucasians, two Asians and one multiracial person. Two doses of either the Pfizer-BioNTech BNT162b2 vaccine (n=8) or the Moderna mRNA-1273 vaccine (n=2) were administered to participants. Post-COVID blood samples were collected from convalescent patients a median of about 92 days after diagnosis, with a range of about 30 to 161 days. Post-vaccine blood samples were obtained a median of about 72 days after the second vaccine dose, with a range of about 14 to 250 days. For stimulating the cultures, overlapping spike peptide pools were used, derived from SARS-CoV-2 as well as from the common cold coronaviruses HCoV-NL63, HCoV-OC43 and HCoV-229E. In control cultures, a CEFX viral epitope pool was used as positive control, an HIV-1 Nef peptide pool was used as negative control, or no peptide was added. In around nine COVID-19 convalescent patients and 4 infection-naive healthy vaccine recipients, the spike-specific CD4+ TCR repertoire before mRNA vaccination was compared with the repertoire after mRNA vaccination. Memory CD4+ T cell crossreactivity between SARS-CoV-2 and common cold coronavirus spike proteins was assessed at the TCR clonotype level in an earlier paper using these donors. Results and caveats for the whole study, not just this receptor: An increase in the median number of SARS-CoV-2-reactive clonotypes from approximately 20 after infection to a few dozen after vaccination was observed, but the change was not found to be significant. Only a relatively small number of convalescent patients were included in the study, and early timepoints following natural infection were not analyzed. Among the post-vaccine SARS-CoV-2-reactive clones in convalescent patients, a median about 86% showed up only after vaccination, which suggests vaccine-specific priming. Nearly all vaccine-specific clones in convalescent patients (304 of 307) were mono-reactive for SARS-CoV-2 spike rather than cross-reactive with common cold coronaviruses.

Input material: CD4+ T cells from blood, cultured in vitro. The receptor's source is a human donor in good health.

The CDR3 sequence is CAWAGQGSGYTF. The DNA is TGTGCCTGGGCCGGACAGGGTTCCGGCTACACCTTC. The chain links TRBV30 with TRBJ1-2; the junction holds 8 bases that match TRBD1. Including the terminal cysteine and phenylalanine, the CDR3 comprises 12 residues. Here the CDR3 DNA is all that survives: 36 bases in frame from base 1. V is pruned by 5 bases and J by 8 bases, leaving 7 bases of the junction without a gene match. The germline V gene (reference sequence) supplies CDR1 GTSNPN and CDR2 SVGIG.